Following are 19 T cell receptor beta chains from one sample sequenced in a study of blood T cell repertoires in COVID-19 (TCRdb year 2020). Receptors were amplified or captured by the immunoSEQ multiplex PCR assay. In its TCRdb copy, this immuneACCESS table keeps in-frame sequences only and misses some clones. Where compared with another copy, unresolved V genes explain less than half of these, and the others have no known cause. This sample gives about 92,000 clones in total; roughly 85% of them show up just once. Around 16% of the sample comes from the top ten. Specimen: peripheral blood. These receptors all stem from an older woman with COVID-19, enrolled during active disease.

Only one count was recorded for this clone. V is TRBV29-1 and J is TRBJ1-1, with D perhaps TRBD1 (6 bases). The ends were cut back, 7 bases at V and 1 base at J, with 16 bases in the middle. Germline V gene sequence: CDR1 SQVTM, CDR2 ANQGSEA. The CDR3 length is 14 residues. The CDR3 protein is CSAPGGHPNTEAFF. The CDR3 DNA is TGCAGCGCCCCCGGGGGGCACCCGAACACTGAAGCTTTCTTT.

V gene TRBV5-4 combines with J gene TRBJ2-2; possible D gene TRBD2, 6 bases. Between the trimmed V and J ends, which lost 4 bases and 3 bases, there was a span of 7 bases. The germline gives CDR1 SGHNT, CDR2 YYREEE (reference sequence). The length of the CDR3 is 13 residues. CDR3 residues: CASSREYTGELFF. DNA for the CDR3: TGTGCCAGCAGCCGGGAGTACACCGGGGAGCTGTTTTTT.

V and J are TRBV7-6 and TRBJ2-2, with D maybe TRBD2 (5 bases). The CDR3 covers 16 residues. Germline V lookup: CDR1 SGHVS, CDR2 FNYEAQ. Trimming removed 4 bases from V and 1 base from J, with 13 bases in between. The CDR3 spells CASSSGRDQNTGELFF. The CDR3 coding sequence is TGTGCCAGCAGCTCAGGACGGGATCAGAACACCGGGGAGCTGTTTTTT.

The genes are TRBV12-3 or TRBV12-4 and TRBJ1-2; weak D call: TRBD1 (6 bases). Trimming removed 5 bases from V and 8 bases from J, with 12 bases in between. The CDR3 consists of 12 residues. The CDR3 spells CASSPTGSGYTF. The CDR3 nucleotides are TGTGCCAGCAGTCCCACAGGGAGCGGCTACACCTTC.

The CDR3 DNA reads TGTGCCAGCAGTCACCCGGGACAGGGGTACGAGCAGTACTTC. Its translation is CASSHPGQGYEQYF. This chain joins TRBV6-2 or TRBV6-3 and TRBJ2-7; 10 bases are shared with TRBD1. This CDR3 is 14 amino acids long. V gave up 5 bases and J gave up 4 bases; unmatched junction bases: 5. The germline gives CDR1 MNHEY, CDR2 SVGEGT.

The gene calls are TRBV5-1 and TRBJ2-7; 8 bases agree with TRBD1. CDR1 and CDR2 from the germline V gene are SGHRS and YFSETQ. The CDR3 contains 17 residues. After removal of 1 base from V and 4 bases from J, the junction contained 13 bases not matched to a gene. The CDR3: CASSLNPSGQGFYEQYF. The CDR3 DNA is TGCGCCAGCAGCTTGAACCCGTCAGGACAGGGATTTTACGAGCAGTACTTC.

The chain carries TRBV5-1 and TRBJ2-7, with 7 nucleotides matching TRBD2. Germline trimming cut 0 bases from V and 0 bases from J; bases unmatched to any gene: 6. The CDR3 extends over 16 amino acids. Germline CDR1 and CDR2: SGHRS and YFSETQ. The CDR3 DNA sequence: TGCGCCAGCAGCTTGGCCAGCGGGATTTCCTCCTACGAGCAGTACTTC. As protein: CASSLASGISSYEQYF.

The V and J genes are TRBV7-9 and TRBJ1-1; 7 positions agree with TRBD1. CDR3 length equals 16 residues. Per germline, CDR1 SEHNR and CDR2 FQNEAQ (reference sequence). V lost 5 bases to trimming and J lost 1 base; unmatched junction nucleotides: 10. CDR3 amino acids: CASSRREGAENTEAFF. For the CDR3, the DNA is TGTGCCAGCAGCCGTCGTGAGGGGGCGGAGAACACTGAAGCTTTCTTT.

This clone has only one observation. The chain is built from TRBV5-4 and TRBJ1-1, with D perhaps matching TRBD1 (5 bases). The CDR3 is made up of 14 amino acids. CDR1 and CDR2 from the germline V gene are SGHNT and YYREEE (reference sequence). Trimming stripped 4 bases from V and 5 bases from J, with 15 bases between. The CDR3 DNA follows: TGTGCCAGCAGCCTGGGGCAGGGCGTAACTGAAGCTTTCTTT. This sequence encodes CASSLGQGVTEAFF.

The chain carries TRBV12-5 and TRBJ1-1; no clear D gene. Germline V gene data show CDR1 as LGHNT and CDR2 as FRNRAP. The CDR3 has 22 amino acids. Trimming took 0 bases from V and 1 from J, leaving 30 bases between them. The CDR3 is CASGLVLSGVVRRKVPNTEAFF. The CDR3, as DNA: TGTGCTAGTGGTTTGGTATTGAGCGGGGTCGTAAGACGAAAGGTTCCGAACACTGAAGCTTTCTTT.

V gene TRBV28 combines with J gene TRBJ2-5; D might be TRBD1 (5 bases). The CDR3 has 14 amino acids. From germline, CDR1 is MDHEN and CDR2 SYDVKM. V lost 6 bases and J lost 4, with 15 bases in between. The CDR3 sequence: CASSPRAGAETQYF. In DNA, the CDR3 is TGTGCCAGCAGCCCTAGGGCTGGGGCAGAGACCCAGTACTTC.

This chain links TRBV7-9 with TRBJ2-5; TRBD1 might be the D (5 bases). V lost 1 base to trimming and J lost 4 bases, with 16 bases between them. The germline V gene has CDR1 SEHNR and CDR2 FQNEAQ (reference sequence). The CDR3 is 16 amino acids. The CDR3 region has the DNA TGTGCCAGCAGCTTAGGAGATTTTACTGGGGCAGAGACCCAGTACTTC. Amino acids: CASSLGDFTGAETQYF. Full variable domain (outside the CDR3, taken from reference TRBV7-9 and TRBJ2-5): DTGVSQNPRHKITKRGQNVTFRCDPISEHNRLYWYRQTLGQGPEFLTYFQNEAQLEKSRLLSDRFSAERPKGSFSTLEIQRTEQGDSAMYLCASSLGDFTGAETQYFGPGTRLLVL.

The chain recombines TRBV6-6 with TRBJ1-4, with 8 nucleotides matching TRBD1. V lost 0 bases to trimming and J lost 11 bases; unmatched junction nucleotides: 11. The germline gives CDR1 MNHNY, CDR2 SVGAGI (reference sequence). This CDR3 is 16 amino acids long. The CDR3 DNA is TGTGCCAGCAGTTACTCGATGGACAGGGTAGGAACCAAACTGTTTTTT. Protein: CASSYSMDRVGTKLFF.

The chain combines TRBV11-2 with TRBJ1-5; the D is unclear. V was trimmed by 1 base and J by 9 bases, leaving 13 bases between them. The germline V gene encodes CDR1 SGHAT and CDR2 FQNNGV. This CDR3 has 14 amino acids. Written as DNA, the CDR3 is TGTGCCAGCAGCTTAGCTGGTGATCTAGGGCCCCAGCATTTT. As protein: CASSLAGDLGPQHF.

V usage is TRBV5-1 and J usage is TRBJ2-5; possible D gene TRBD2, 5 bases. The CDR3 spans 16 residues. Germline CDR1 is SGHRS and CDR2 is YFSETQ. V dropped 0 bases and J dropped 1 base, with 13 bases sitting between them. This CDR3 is CASSLVGGPPQETQYF. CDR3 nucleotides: TGCGCCAGCAGCTTGGTAGGCGGGCCACCCCAAGAGACCCAGTACTTC.

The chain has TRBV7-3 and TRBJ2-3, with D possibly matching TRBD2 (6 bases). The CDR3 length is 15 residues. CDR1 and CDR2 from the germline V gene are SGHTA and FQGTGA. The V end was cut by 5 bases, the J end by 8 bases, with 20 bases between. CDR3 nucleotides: TGTGCCAGCAGCCGAACCGGGACTGCCGAAGGTACGCAGTATTTT. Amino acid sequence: CASSRTGTAEGTQYF.

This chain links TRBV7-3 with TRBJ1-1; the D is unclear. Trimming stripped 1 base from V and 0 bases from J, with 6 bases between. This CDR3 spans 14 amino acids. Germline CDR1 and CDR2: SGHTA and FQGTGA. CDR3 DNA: TGTGCCAGCAGCTTAAGGGCACTGAACACTGAAGCTTTCTTT. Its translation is CASSLRALNTEAFF.

The DNA for the CDR3 is TGTGCCACCAGTGGGGAGGGCGGATATGGCTACACCTTC. This gives the protein CATSGEGGYGYTF. The V call is TRBV24-1, the J call TRBJ1-2; D gene uncertain. CDR3 length: 13 residues. The V gene lost 5 bases and the J gene lost 5 bases, with 11 bases spanning the gap. Germline V gene lookup returns CDR1 KGHDR and CDR2 SFDVKD.

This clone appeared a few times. The chain's CDR3 is CASSRGVGLGGYTF. The CDR3 DNA reads as TGTGCCAGCAGTCGGGGGGTAGGATTAGGTGGCTACACCTTC. J is TRBJ1-2 and V is TRBV25-1, with a tentative D call TRBD1 (5 bases). V dropped 5 bases and J dropped 7 bases, with 17 bases sitting between them. The germline V gene encodes CDR1 MGHDK and CDR2 SYGVNS. This CDR3 has 14 amino acids.